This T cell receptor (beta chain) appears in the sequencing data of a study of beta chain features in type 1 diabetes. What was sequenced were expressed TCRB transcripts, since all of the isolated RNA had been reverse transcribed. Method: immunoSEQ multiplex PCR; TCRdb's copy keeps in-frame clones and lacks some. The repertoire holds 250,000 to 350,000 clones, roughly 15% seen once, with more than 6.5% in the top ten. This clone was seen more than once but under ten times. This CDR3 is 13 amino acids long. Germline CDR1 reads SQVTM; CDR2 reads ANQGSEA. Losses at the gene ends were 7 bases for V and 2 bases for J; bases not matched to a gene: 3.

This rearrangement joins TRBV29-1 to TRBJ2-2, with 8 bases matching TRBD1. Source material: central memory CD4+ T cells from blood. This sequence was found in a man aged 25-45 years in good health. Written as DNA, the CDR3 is TGCAGCGCGGACAGGGTAAACACCGGGGAGCTGTTTTTT. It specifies CSADRVNTGELFF.